Listed here are 16 T cell receptor beta chains from one sample, sequenced in a study of PD-1 blockade in classical Hodgkin lymphoma. Every patient experienced relapse after autologous stem cell transplantation, and brentuximab vedotin exposure varied. Some clones are missing from TCRdb's copy, which holds only in-frame ones; the method was immunoSEQ multiplex PCR. The sample contains 95,000 to 100,000 clones, roughly 91% of which appear only once. The input for sequencing was peripheral blood mononuclear cells (PBMCs), taken before the second cycle of nivolumab. These receptors all stem from a human donor with classical Hodgkin lymphoma.

The chain combines TRBV6-4 with TRBJ2-1; D not certain. Germline V lookup: CDR1 MRHNA, CDR2 SNTAGT. This CDR3 spans 13 amino acids. V lost 3 bases and J 3 bases, leaving 6 bases between the germline ends. The CDR3 here is CASSEKGYNEQFF. The CDR3 DNA sequence: TGTGCCAGCAGTGAAAAGGGCTACAATGAGCAGTTCTTC.

The chain combines TRBV11-2 with TRBJ2-7; D might be TRBD1 or TRBD2, each matching 5 bases. Germline CDR1 reads SGHAT; CDR2 reads FQNNGV. V was trimmed by 4 bases and J by 5 bases, leaving 27 bases between them. The CDR3 has 18 amino acids. CDR3 sequence reads: CASSSIRSLRDRAHEQYF. The CDR3 region has the DNA TGTGCCAGCAGCTCGATCCGGTCCCTCCGGGACCGCGCTCACGAGCAGTACTTC.

The rearrangement joins TRBV2 to TRBJ2-2, with D perhaps matching TRBD1 or TRBD2 (6 bases each). Germline loops: CDR1 SNHLY, CDR2 FYNNEI. This CDR3 is built from 13 residues. V lost 4 bases to trimming and J lost 6 bases, with 9 bases between them. CDR3 bases: TGTGCCAGCAGTGTTAGGGGGGCCGGGGAGCTGTTTTTT. It encodes CASSVRGAGELFF.

This clone was found a few times. The chain links TRBV7-8 to TRBJ1-5, with 7 bases that match TRBD1. CDR1 SGHVS and CDR2 FQNEAQ come from the germline V gene. V lost 5 bases and J lost 6; bases outside the gene matches: 4. This CDR3 contains 13 residues. DNA for the CDR3: TGTGCCAGCAGCCAGGACAGGACTCAGCCCCAGCATTTT. It specifies CASSQDRTQPQHF.

This chain uses TRBV6-5 with TRBJ2-3, with D possibly being TRBD1 or TRBD2 (5 bases each). Trimming shortened V by 4 bases and J by 0 bases, and 8 bases separated the two germline ends. Germline V lookup: CDR1 MNHEY, CDR2 SVGAGI. CDR3 size: 14 residues. The CDR3 sequence is CASSWWGSTDTQYF. Here the CDR3 DNA reads TGTGCCAGCAGTTGGTGGGGGAGCACAGATACGCAGTATTTT.

CDR3 DNA sequence: TGTGCCAGCAGCCCGACAGGGGGCGTTAACACCGGGGAGCTGTTTTTT. It yields the protein CASSPTGGVNTGELFF. The chain couples TRBV9 to TRBJ2-2; TRBD1 matches at 10 bases. The germline V gene encodes CDR1 SGDLS and CDR2 YYNGEE. Trimming at V came to 4 bases and at J to 2 bases, leaving 5 bases not matched to a gene. The CDR3 spans 16 residues. The complete variable domain, with remaining parts taken from reference TRBV9 and TRBJ2-2, reads DSGVTQTPKHLITATGQRVTLRCSPRSGDLSVYWYQQSLDQGLQFLIQYYNGEERAKGNILERFSAQQFPDLHSELNLSSLELGDSALYFCASSPTGGVNTGELFFGEGSRLTVL.

The V gene is TRBV28, the J gene TRBJ1-2, with D hard to call. Germline loops: CDR1 MDHEN, CDR2 SYDVKM. The V end was cut by 4 bases, the J end by 0 bases, with 3 bases between. This CDR3 contains 12 residues. The CDR3 region has the DNA TGTGCCAGCAGTTCCACTAACTATGGCTACACCTTC. Translating it yields CASSSTNYGYTF.

The chain has TRBV7-3 and TRBJ2-2; D is unclear. The ends were cut back, 3 bases at V and 6 bases at J, with 14 bases in the middle. This CDR3 comprises 15 residues. Germline V lookup: CDR1 SGHTA, CDR2 FQGTGA. The CDR3 DNA reads TGTGCCAGCAGCTTGCTTGCAGTCCCGCCCGGGGAGCTGTTTTTT. This translates into CASSLLAVPPGELFF.

The CDR3 sequence: CASSLGIAGRSSYEQYF. In nucleotides, the CDR3 is TGCGCCAGCAGCTTGGGGATAGCGGGGCGATCTTCCTACGAGCAGTACTTC. The V and J genes are TRBV5-1 and TRBJ2-7; the match to TRBD2 covers 8 bases. The germline V gene encodes CDR1 SGHRS and CDR2 YFSETQ. V lost 0 bases and J lost 1; bases outside the gene matches: 9. This CDR3 contains 17 residues.

The gene calls are TRBV6-5 and TRBJ1-6; D may be TRBD1 (5 bases). Germline CDR1 MNHEY, CDR2 SVGAGI. V lost 8 bases, J lost 6 bases, and 11 bases lay in between. There are 13 residues in the CDR3. The CDR3 protein is CASYGDSNSPLHF. The CDR3 DNA sequence: TGTGCCAGCTACGGGGACTCTAATTCACCCCTCCACTTT.

The rearrangement links TRBV19 to TRBJ2-1; 8 bases are a match to TRBD1. The V segment lost 7 bases and the J segment 2 bases; nucleotides outside the gene matches: 10. From germline, CDR1 is LNHDA and CDR2 SQIVND (reference sequence). The CDR3 extends over 16 amino acids. CDR3 amino acids: CASKDTGGFTYNEQFF. CDR3 DNA: TGTGCCAGTAAAGATACAGGGGGATTTACCTACAATGAGCAGTTCTTC.

Here the CDR3 reads CASSFQSWAVTNYGYTF. DNA for the CDR3: TGTGCCAGCAGCTTTCAGTCGTGGGCGGTGACTAACTATGGCTACACCTTC. This sequence joins TRBV5-8 and TRBJ1-2; D not resolved. Germline CDR1 is SGHTS and CDR2 is YDEGEE. The CDR3 runs to 17 residues. The germline V and J ends were trimmed by 2 bases and 0 bases, with 17 bases remaining between them.

This chain links TRBV10-2 with TRBJ1-1; no firm D call. This CDR3 region has 13 residues. The V and J ends lost 6 bases and 4 bases respectively, with 12 bases between them. Germline loops: CDR1 WSHSY, CDR2 SAAADI. The CDR3 DNA reads TGCGCCAGCAGCTACCCTTCCAGCACTGAAGCTTTCTTT. The encoded protein is CASSYPSSTEAFF.

V usage is TRBV29-1 and J usage is TRBJ1-1; D perhaps matches TRBD1 (6 bases). The V end lost 7 bases, the J end lost 3 bases, and 9 bases lay between the germline ends. There are 11 residues in the CDR3. Germline V gene lookup returns CDR1 SQVTM and CDR2 ANQGSEA. The CDR3 sequence is CSAYRDTEAFF. CDR3 DNA sequence: TGCAGCGCCTACAGGGACACTGAAGCTTTCTTT. Supplemented by reference TRBV29-1 and TRBJ1-1, the full variable domain reads SAVISQKPSRDICQRGTSLTIQCQVDSQVTMMFWYRQQPGQSLTLIATANQGSEATYESGFVIDKFPISRPNLTFSTLTVSNMSPEDSSIYLCSAYRDTEAFFGQGTRLTVV.

The gene calls are TRBV7-3 and TRBJ2-3, with TRBD2 identical over 7 bases. The CDR3 loop spans 15 amino acids. With V trimmed by 5 bases and J by 2 bases, 7 bases remained unmatched. Germline V gives CDR1 SGHTA, CDR2 FQGTGA. CDR3 nucleotides: TGTGCCAGCAGCAGGGTAGCGGGTCTCACAGATACGCAGTATTTT. Its translation: CASSRVAGLTDTQYF.

V usage is TRBV5-4 and J usage is TRBJ2-3; D ambiguous. This CDR3 region has 14 residues. V lost 1 base and J lost 2, with 8 bases in between. Germline V lookup: CDR1 SGHNT, CDR2 YYREEE (reference sequence). The CDR3 sequence is CASSLRANTDTQYF. CDR3 DNA: TGTGCCAGCAGCTTGCGGGCCAACACAGATACGCAGTATTTT.